This is a list of T cell receptor beta chains from one sample in a study of CD8+ T cells in alopecia areata. Sequencing used immunoSEQ multiplex PCR; TCRdb keeps in-frame clones, though not all of them. The sample contains 150,000 or so clones, 40% to 60% of which appear only once. The sample in question was CD8+ T cells sorted from blood, obtained at week 0. Receptor source: a human donor with alopecia areata. The CDR3 runs from the conserved cysteine through the conserved F or W. Fields, in order: J gene, D gene, clone size, V gene, CDR3 DNA, CDR3 protein. D genes are given only for firm matches. Some rows have no size entry. The others give once, few or many, or a class for an expanded clone.

>TRBJ2-5|NA|few|TRBV19
TGTGCCAGTAGTTTCCCCGACCGGGAAGAGACCCAGTACTTC
CASSFPDREETQYF
>TRBJ1-2|NA|NA|TRBV7-2
TGTGCCAGCAGCCCGCGACAGGACCCAAAGGGTGGCTACACCTTC
CASSPRQDPKGGYTF
>TRBJ1-5|NA|NA|TRBV7-8
TGTGCCAGCAGCTATATGGTGGACCAGCCCCAGCATTTT
CASSYMVDQPQHF
>TRBJ1-1|NA|NA|TRBV6-5
TGTGCCAGCAGTATACAATACGCGACGAACACTGAAGCTTTCTTT
CASSIQYATNTEAFF
>TRBJ1-2|TRBD1|NA|TRBV7-2
TGTGCCAGCAGCCCCGAGGGGGCAGACGCTAACTATGGCTACACCTTC
CASSPEGADANYGYTF
>TRBJ1-1|NA|NA|TRBV4-3
TGCGCCAGCAGCCAAGTGAAGGGAACTGAAGCTTTCTTT
CASSQVKGTEAFF
>TRBJ2-6|NA|NA|TRBV29-1
TGCCGCAAGAGGGTAGGTGGGGCCAACGTCCTGACTTTC
CRKRVGGANVLTF
>TRBJ2-5|TRBD2|NA|TRBV27
TGTGCCAGCAGTCCCTCGGGGGGTCCAGAGACCCAGTACTTC
CASSPSGGPETQYF
>TRBJ1-2|NA|NA|TRBV23-1
TGCGCCAGCAGTCATGAGGGGTGTGGCTATGGCTACACCTTC
CASSHEGCGYGYTF
>TRBJ1-2|NA|NA|TRBV12-5
TGTGCTAGTGGCCCAATATCCGGGGGGACCGCTGGCTACACCTTC
CASGPISGGTAGYTF
>TRBJ1-5|TRBD1|once|TRBV7-8
TGTGCCAGCAGCGCCCGGACAGGCGGCTACCAGCCCCAGCATTTT
CASSARTGGYQPQHF
>TRBJ1-6|NA|NA|TRBV30
TGTGCCTGGAGTCCCCAGGGGTCAAATTCACCCCTCCACTTT
CAWSPQGSNSPLHF
>TRBJ2-1|TRBD2|many|TRBV13
TGTGCCAGCAGCCGATGGGGAGCGGGGGACTACAATGAGCAGTTCTTC
CASSRWGAGDYNEQFF
>TRBJ2-1|TRBD1|few|TRBV30
TGTGCCTGGGGGACAGGGAGAGGCAATGAGCAGTTCTTC
CAWGTGRGNEQFF
>TRBJ2-3|TRBD2|NA|TRBV2
TGTGCCAGCAGTGGACTAGCGAATTCCACAGATACGCAGTATTTT
CASSGLANSTDTQYF
>TRBJ2-3|NA|NA|TRBV5-6
TGTGCCAGCAGCTTGGCAGGGTCGTATGCAGATACGCAGTATTTT
CASSLAGSYADTQYF
>TRBJ2-7|NA|few|TRBV7-2
TGTGCCAGCAGCTTGCAGGGCATCTCCTACGAGCAGTACTTC
CASSLQGISYEQYF
>TRBJ2-7|NA|NA|TRBV13
TGTGCCAGCAGCTTAGAGAGATACGAGCAGTACTTC
CASSLERYEQYF
>TRBJ1-4|NA|once|TRBV27
TGTGCCAGCAGTGGACTAGGGGGAAGTAATGAAAAACTGTTTTTT
CASSGLGGSNEKLFF
>TRBJ2-1|NA|few|TRBV5-1
TGCGCCAGCAGCTTGGCCGGCAATGAGCAGTTCTTC
CASSLAGNEQFF
>TRBJ2-7|NA|few|TRBV30
TGTGCCTGGGGCCGAGGGTCCTACGAGCAGTACTTC
CAWGRGSYEQYF
>TRBJ2-7|NA|NA|TRBV11-2
TGTGCCAGCAGCTTAACCCGGGACGAGCAGTACTTC
CASSLTRDEQYF
>TRBJ1-1|TRBD1|NA|TRBV6-5
TGTGCCAGCAGTACATTCAGGGACAGGCGAACTGAAGCTTTCTTT
CASSTFRDRRTEAFF
>TRBJ1-6|NA|NA|TRBV30
TGTGCCTGGAGTGTAGTGTCTCGCTATAATTCACCCCTCCACTTT
CAWSVVSRYNSPLHF
>TRBJ1-5|TRBD1|NA|TRBV7-2
TGTGCCAGCAGCTTAGATAGGACAGGTCGTGGGAGCAATCAGCCCCAGCATTTT
CASSLDRTGRGSNQPQHF
>TRBJ1-2|NA|NA|TRBV7-9
TGTGCCAGCAGCCCTACCGGGCGTCACTATGGCTACACCTTC
CASSPTGRHYGYTF
>TRBJ1-2|NA|few|TRBV29-1
TGCAGCGTTCCAGGTCAGGATGGCTACACCTTC
CSVPGQDGYTF
>TRBJ1-1|NA|NA|TRBV29-1
TGCAGCGTCCTGTATGACACTGAAGCTTTCTTT
CSVLYDTEAFF
>TRBJ1-1|TRBD1|NA|TRBV23-1
TGCGCCAGCTGCAAGACAGGGGGAGCCTGCGGTACGGCTTTCTTT
CASCKTGGACGTAFF
>TRBJ1-2|NA|once|TRBV6-5
TGTGCCAGCAGTGAGGGATATGGCTACACCTTC
CASSEGYGYTF
>TRBJ2-7|NA|NA|TRBV2
TGTGCCAGCGGTAGGGCCTACGAGCAGTACTTC
CASGRAYEQYF
>TRBJ1-1|TRBD1|NA|TRBV5-6
TGTGCCAGCAGGGAGGGACAGCTGAACACTGAAGCTTTCTTT
CASREGQLNTEAFF
>TRBJ1-1|NA|NA|TRBV5-6
TGTGCCAGCAGCACGGACAACACTGAAGCTTTCTTT
CASSTDNTEAFF